One and the same sample provided the 10 T cell receptor beta chains below, sequenced in a study of control samples from healthy donors and cancer patients. Measured with immunoSEQ multiplex PCR; TCRdb has only the in-frame clones, and not every one. The sample shows about 50,000 clones, 95% to 96% of them seen only once. What was sequenced was blood. These TCRs come from a woman in her 30s in good health.

Note on this clone: At one of its ends the junction is not consistent with the germline gene, which may arise from a read error. Other DNA variants within this sample encode the same CDR3. J is TRBJ2-5 and V is TRBV29-1, with no clear D. Germline V gene lookup returns CDR1 SQVTM and CDR2 ANQGSEA. The CDR3 covers 10 residues. The CDR3 sequence: CSAIQETQYF. The CDR3 DNA is TGCAGCGCCATCCAAGAGACTCAGTACTTC.

Concerning this clone itself: Relative to the germline gene, one junction end is altered; a read error may explain this. J is TRBJ1-5 and V is TRBV23-1, with D uncertain. TRBV23-1 is an open reading frame whose function is uncertain. CDR3 size: 9 residues. The CDR3 is CASSQPQHF. Here the CDR3 DNA reads TGCGCCAGCAGTCAGCCCCAGCATTTT.

The CDR3 here is CATSDLEGARGRTYNEQFF. In DNA form, the CDR3 reads TGTGCCACCAGTGATTTAGAGGGCGCAAGGGGAAGGACCTACAATGAGCAGTTCTTC. The chain combines TRBV24-1 with TRBJ2-1; the D call may be TRBD1 or TRBD2 (5 bases each). The CDR3 loop spans 19 amino acids. V was pared by 1 base and J by 2 bases, with 20 bases between. Germline V lookup: CDR1 KGHDR, CDR2 SFDVKD.

V is TRBV24-1 and J is TRBJ2-7; D gene ambiguous. Looked up from germline, CDR1 is KGHDR and CDR2 is SFDVKD. V dropped 2 bases and J dropped 1 base, with 8 bases sitting between them. This CDR3 is 14 amino acids long. CDR3 region: CATSDSLGSYEQYF. In DNA form, the CDR3 reads TGTGCCACCAGTGATTCTCTCGGATCCTACGAGCAGTACTTC.

This clone has a single count. The chain has TRBV3-1 (or the pseudogene TRBV3-2) and TRBJ1-1, with no clear D. Between the trimmed V and J ends, which lost 1 base and 0 bases, there was a span of 9 bases. Germline V gives CDR1 LGHDT, CDR2 YNNKEL (reference sequence). The CDR3 has 15 amino acids. The CDR3 DNA is TGTGCCAGCAGCCAAGTCGGGGTCATGAACACTGAAGCTTTCTTT. This codes for CASSQVGVMNTEAFF.

This chain links TRBV7-6 with TRBJ2-1; 7 bases line up with TRBD1. The trim removed 5 bases at V and 4 bases at J, leaving 5 bases unmatched. This CDR3 has 14 residues. The germline V gene encodes CDR1 SGHVS and CDR2 FNYEAQ. The CDR3 sequence is CASSRTGTYNEQFF. DNA of the CDR3: TGTGCCAGCAGCCGGACAGGCACTTACAATGAGCAGTTCTTC.

The J gene is TRBJ2-5, the V gene TRBV24-1; D call uncertain. The CDR3 loop spans 15 amino acids. V was shortened by 3 bases and J by 5 bases, with 15 bases between the two germline ends. Germline CDR1 is KGHDR and CDR2 is SFDVKD. The CDR3 DNA reads TGTGCCACCAGTGATGGGTTGGCTAGGGCGGAGACCCAGTACTTC. This gives the protein CATSDGLARAETQYF.

This clone was detected only a few times. The chain joins TRBV7-9 to TRBJ1-2; D is ambiguous. Trimming removed 1 base at V and 3 bases at J, with 6 bases between. Per germline, CDR1 SEHNR and CDR2 FQNEAQ (reference sequence). The CDR3 runs to 13 residues. The CDR3 reads CASSLGVDYGYTF. As DNA, the CDR3 is TGTGCCAGCAGCTTAGGGGTGGACTATGGCTACACCTTC.

This clone has only one observation. This chain links TRBV2 with TRBJ2-1; D ambiguous. Trimming took 3 bases from V and 6 from J, leaving 15 bases between them. Germline values: CDR1 SNHLY, CDR2 FYNNEI. This CDR3 contains 15 residues. The CDR3 spells CASSDTVVPPNEQFF. The CDR3 DNA sequence: TGTGCCAGCAGTGACACGGTAGTTCCCCCCAATGAGCAGTTCTTC. Supplemented by reference TRBV2 and TRBJ2-1, the full variable domain reads EPEVTQTPSHQVTQMGQEVILRCVPISNHLYFYWYRQILGQKVEFLVSFYNNEISEKSEIFDDQFSVERPDGSNFTLKIRSTKLEDSAMYFCASSDTVVPPNEQFFGPGTRLTVL.

The chain employs TRBV5-6 and TRBJ2-1; D remains ambiguous. V was pared by 0 bases and J by 9 bases, with 13 bases between. Germline lookup yields CDR1 SGHDT and CDR2 YYEEEE. This CDR3 contains 14 residues. CDR3 bases: TGTGCCAGCAGCTTGGATGTCCCTGTCGGTGAGCAGTTCTTC. It yields the protein CASSLDVPVGEQFF.